This T cell receptor beta chain was sequenced for a study of blood T cell repertoires in COVID-19. Study background: Italy, Spain and the United States were the sources of the convalescent and acute COVID-19 samples. T cells, B-cell-depleted T cells, or PBMCs supplied cDNA or gDNA.

From germline, CDR1 is MNHEY and CDR2 SMNVEV (reference sequence). This CDR3 contains 17 residues. V was shortened by 3 bases and J by 8 bases, with 22 bases between the two germline ends. Methods used by the authors: Using reference gene primer amplification, nucleated cell counts were estimated. The data were produced by immunoSEQ multiplex PCR, yet TCRdb's version contains in-frame clones alone and is incomplete. The V and J calls and clone size come from that table; D and trimming were worked out from the DNA. The sample has 400,000 to 450,000 clones, around 88% seen once. Enrolled during active infection, Seattle patients were then followed longitudinally.

The chain has TRBV27 and TRBJ1-4; tentatively, D is TRBD1 (5 bases). The sample was peripheral blood. The receptor's source is a woman between 45 and 65 years old with COVID-19, enrolled during active disease. The CDR3 here is CASSFGARGGPSEKLFF. CDR3 in DNA: TGTGCCAGCAGTTTCGGAGCAAGGGGAGGACCCTCAGAAAAACTGTTTTTT.